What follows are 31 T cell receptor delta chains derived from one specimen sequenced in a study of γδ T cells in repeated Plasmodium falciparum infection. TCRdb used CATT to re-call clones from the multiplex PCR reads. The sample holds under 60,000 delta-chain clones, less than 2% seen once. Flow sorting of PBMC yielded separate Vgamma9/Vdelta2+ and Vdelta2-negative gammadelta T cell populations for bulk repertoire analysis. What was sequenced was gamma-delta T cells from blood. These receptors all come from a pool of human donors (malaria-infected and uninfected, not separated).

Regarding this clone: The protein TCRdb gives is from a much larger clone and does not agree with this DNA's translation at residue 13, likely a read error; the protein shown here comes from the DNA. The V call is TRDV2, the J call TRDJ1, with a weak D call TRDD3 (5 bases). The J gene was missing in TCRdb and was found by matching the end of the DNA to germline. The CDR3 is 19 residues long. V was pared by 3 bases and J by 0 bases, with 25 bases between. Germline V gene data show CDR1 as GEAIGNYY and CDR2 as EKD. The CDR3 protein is CACDPLRSPGVPHTDKLIF. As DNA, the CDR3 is TGTGCCTGTGACCCCCTCCGTTCACCGGGGGTCCCGCACACCGATAAACTCATCTTT.

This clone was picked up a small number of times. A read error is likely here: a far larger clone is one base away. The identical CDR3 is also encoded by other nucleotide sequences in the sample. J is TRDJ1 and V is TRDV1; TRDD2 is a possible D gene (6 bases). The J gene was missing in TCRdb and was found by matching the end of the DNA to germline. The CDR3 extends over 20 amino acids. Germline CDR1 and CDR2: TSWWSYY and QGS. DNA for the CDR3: TGTGCTCTTGGGGAACCTCCTCCTACGAAGAGGGGTCTGTACACTGATAAACTCATCTTT. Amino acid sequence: CALGEPPPTKRGLYTDKLIF.

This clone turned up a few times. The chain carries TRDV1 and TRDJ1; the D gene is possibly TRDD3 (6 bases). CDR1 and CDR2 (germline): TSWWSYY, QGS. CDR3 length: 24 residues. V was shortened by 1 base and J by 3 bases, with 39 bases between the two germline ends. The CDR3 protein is CALGERPLHRLLHVGDTSPDKLIF. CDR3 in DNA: TGTGCTCTTGGGGAACGGCCCCTTCATCGCCTTCTGCATGTGGGTGATACGTCCCCCGATAAACTCATCTTT.

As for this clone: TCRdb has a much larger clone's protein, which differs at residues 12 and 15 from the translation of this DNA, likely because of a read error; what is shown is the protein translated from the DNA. CDR3 DNA: TGTGCTCTTGGGGAATCGGGGCCCCCGGTCGTCCCTCAAACCGGTAAACTCATCTTT. Protein product: CALGESGPPVVPQTGKLIF. The rearrangement uses TRDV1 and TRDJ1; no firm D call. The germline V gene has CDR1 TSWWSYY and CDR2 QGS. The CDR3 extends over 19 amino acids.

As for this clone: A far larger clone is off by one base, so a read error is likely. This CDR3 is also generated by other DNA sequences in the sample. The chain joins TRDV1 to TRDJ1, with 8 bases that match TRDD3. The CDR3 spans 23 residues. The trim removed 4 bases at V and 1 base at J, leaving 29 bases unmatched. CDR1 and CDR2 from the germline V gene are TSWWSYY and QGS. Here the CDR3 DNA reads TGTGCTCTTGGGGCTTCGACCCCACTCGAGTATTGGGGGATCCTCACTGCCACCGATAAACTCATCTTT. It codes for CALGASTPLEYWGILTATDKLIF.

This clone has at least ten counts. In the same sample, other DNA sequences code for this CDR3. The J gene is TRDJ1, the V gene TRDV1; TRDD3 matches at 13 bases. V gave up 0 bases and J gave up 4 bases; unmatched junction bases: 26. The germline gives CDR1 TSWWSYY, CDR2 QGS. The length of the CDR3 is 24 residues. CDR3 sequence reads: CALGELRLPSLITGGYGLHDKLIF. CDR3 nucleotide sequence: TGTGCTCTTGGGGAACTCCGCTTGCCTTCCCTAATTACTGGGGGATACGGACTCCACGATAAACTCATCTTT.

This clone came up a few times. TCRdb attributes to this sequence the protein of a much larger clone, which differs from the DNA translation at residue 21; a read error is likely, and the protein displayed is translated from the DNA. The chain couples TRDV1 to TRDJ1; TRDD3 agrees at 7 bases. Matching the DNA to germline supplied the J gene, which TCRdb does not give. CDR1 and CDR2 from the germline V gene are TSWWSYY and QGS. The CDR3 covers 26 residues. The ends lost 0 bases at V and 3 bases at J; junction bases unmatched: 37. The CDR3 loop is CALGELQTGRSSQRYWGLMYADKLIF. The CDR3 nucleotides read TGTGCTCTTGGGGAACTTCAAACGGGCAGGTCATCCCAAAGGTACTGGGGACTGATGTACGCCGATAAACTCATCTTT.

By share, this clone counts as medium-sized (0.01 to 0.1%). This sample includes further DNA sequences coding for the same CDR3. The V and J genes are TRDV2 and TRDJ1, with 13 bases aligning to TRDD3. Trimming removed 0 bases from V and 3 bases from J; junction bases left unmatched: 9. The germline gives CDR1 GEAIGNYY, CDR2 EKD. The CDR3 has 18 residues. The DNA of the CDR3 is TGTGCCTGTGACACCGGGAAGTTACTGGGGGATACGCCCGATAAACTCATCTTT. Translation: CACDTGKLLGDTPDKLIF.

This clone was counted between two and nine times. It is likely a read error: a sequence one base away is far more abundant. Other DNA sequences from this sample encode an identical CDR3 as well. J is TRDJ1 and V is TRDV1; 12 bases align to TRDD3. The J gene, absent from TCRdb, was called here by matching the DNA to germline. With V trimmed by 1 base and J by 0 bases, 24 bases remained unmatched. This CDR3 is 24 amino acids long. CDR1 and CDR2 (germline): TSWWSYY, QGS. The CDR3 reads CALGEPRYGLLGDTPILYTDKLIF. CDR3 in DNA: TGTGCTCTTGGGGAACCTCGTTATGGGCTGCTGGGGGATACGCCAATCCTATACACCGATAAACTCATCTTT.

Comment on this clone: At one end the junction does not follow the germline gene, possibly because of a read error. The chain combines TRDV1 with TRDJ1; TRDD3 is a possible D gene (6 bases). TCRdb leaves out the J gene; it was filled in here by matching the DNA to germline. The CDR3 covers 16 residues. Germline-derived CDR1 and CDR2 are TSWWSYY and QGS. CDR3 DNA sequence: TGCTCTGGGGAACTAGCCGCTCTACCTCCCGGGGATAAACTCATCTTT. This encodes CSGELAALPPGDKLIF.

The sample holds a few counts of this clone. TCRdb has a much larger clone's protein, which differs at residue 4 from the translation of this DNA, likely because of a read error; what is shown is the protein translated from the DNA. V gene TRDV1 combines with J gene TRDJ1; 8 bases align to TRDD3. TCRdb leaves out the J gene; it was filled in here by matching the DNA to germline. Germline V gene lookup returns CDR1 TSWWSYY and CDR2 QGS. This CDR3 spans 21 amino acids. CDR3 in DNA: TGTGCTCTTGAGGAACTTTCAAGTCTCCCGTACTGGGGGGTCCGGGACGATAAACTCATCTTT. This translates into CALEELSSLPYWGVRDDKLIF.

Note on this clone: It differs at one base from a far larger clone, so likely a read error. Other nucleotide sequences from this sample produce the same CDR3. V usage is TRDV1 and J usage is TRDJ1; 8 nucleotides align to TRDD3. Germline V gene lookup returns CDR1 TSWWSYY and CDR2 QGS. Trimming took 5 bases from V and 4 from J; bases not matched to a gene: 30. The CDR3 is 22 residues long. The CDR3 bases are TGTGCTCTTGGGAAAAGGTCCAACGGGGTCCCTACTGGGGGGTATCGAGACGATAAACTCATCTTT. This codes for CALGKRSNGVPTGGYRDDKLIF.

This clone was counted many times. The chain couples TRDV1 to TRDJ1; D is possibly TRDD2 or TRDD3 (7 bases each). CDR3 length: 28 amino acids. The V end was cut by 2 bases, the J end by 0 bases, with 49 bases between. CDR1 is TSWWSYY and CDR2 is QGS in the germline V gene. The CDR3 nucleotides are TGTGCTCTTGGGGAAAGACGTTTCCTACAGACCCCTGGGGGCCCAAATCAGATCCCCTTCCCCCACACCGATAAACTCATCTTT. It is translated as CALGERRFLQTPGGPNQIPFPHTDKLIF.

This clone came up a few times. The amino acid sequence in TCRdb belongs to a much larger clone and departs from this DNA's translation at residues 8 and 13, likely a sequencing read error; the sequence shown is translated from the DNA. This CDR3 reads CALGVTTSGILLHTDKLIF. In DNA form, the CDR3 reads TGTGCTCTTGGGGTTACTACCTCGGGGATACTTCTGCACACCGATAAACTCATCTTT. This chain joins TRDV1 and TRDJ1; 8 bases are a match to TRDD3. After removal of 4 bases from V and 0 bases from J, the junction contained 16 bases not matched to a gene. Germline V gene sequence: CDR1 TSWWSYY, CDR2 QGS. The CDR3 covers 19 residues.

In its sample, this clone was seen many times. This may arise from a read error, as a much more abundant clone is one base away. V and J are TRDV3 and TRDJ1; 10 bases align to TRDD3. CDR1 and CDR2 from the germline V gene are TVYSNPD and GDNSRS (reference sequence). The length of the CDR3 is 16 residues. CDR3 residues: CAFTFPWGIPTDKLTF. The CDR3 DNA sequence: TGTGCCTTTACCTTCCCTTGGGGGATACCCACCGATAAACTCACCTTT.

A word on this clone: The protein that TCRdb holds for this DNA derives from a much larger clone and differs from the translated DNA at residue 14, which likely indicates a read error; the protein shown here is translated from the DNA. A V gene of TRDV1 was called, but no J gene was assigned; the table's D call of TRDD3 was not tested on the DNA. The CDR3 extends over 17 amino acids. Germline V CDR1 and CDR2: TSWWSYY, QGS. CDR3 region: CALGEQLLRSGGSHLIF. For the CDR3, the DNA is TGTGCTCTTGGGGAACAACTCCTACGGTCTGGGGGATCGCATCTCATCTTT.

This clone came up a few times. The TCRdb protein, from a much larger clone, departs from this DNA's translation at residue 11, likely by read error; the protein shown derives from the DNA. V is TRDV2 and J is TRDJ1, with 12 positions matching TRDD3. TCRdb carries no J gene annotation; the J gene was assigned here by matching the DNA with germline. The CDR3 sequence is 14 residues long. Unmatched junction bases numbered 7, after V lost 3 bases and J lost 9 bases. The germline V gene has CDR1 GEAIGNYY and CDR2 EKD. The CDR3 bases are TGTGCCTGTGACCCCGTACTGGGGGATACTGAACTCATCTTT. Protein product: CACDPVLGDTELIF.

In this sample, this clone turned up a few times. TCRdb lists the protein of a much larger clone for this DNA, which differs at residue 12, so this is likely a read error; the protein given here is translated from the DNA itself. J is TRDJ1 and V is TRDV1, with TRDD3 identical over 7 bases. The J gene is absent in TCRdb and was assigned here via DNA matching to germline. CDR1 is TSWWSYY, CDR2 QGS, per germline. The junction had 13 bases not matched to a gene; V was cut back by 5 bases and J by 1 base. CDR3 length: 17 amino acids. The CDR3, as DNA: TGTGCTCTTGGGTGGCGAGAGGGGATATTCCCCACCGATAAACTCATCTTT. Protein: CALGWREGIFPTDKLIF.

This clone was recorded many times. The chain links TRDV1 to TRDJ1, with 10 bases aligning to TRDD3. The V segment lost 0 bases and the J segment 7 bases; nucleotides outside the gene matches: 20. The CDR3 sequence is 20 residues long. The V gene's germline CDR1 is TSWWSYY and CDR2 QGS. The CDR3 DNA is TGTGCTCTTGGGGAACTGTACCCTTCCTCCTGGGGGATAATCGGTCCTAAACTCATCTTT. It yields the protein CALGELYPSSWGIIGPKLIF.

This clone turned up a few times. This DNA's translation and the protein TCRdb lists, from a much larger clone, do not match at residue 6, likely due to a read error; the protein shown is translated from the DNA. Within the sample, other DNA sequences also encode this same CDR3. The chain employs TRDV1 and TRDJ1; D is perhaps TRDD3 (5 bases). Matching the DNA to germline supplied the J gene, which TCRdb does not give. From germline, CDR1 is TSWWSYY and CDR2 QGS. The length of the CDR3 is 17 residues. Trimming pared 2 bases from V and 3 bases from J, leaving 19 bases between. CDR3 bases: TGTGCTCTTGGGGAAGGAGGGGGGTATAGGAAGGCCGATAAACTCATCTTT. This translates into CALGEGGGYRKADKLIF.

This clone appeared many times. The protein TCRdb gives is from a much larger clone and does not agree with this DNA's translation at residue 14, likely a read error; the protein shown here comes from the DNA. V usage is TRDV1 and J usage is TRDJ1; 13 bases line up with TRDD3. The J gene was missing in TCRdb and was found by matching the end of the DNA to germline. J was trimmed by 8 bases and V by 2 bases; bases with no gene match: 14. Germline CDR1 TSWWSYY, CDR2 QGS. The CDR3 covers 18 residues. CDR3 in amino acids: CALGEDGSTGGYAIKLIF. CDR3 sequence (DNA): TGTGCTCTTGGGGAAGACGGGAGTACTGGGGGATACGCCATAAAACTCATCTTT.

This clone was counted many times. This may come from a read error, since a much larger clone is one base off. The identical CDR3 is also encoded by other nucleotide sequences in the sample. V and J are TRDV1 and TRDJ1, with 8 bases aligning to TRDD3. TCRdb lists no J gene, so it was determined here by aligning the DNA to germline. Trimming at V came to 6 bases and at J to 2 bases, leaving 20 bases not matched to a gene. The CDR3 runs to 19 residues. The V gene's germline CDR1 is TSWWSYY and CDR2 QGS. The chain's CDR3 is CALGGSLRGGYVQTDKLIF. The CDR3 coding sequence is TGTGCTCTTGGTGGATCACTACGCGGGGGATATGTTCAAACCGATAAACTCATCTTT.

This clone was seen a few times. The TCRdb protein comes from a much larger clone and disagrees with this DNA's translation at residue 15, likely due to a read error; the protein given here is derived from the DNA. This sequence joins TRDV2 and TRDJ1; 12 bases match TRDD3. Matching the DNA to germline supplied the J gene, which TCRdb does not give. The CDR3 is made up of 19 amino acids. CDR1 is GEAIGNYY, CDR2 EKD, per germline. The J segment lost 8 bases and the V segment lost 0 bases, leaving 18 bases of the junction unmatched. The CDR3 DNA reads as TGTGCCTGTGACACCCTGGTGGACGTACTGGGGGATACCGGTACCAAACTCATCTTT. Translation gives CACDTLVDVLGDTGTKLIF.

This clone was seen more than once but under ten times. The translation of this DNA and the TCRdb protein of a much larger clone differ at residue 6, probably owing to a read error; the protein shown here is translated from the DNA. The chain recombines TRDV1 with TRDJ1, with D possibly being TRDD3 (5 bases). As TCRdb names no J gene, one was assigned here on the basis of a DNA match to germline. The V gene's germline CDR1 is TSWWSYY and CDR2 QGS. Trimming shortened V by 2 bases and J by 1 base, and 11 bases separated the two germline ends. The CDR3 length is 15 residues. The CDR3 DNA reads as TGTGCTCTTGGGGAAGAGGGGGTTAGCACCGATAAACTCATCTTT. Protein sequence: CALGEEGVSTDKLIF.

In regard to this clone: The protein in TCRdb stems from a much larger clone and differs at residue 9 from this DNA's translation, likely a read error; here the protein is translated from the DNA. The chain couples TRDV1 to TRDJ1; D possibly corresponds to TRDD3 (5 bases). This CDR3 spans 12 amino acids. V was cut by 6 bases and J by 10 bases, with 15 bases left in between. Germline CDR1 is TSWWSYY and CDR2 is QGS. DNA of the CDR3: TGTGCTCTTGGTCGGGGGCTAGGAGGACTCATCTTT. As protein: CALGRGLGGLIF.

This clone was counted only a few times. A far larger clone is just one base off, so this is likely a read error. The CDR3 nucleotides read TGTGCTCTTGGAGTGTTTCCTTTTCGCTGGGGTCTGGTGTACACCGATAAACTCATCTTT. Amino acids: CALGVFPFRWGLVYTDKLIF. V and J are TRDV1 and TRDJ1, with D tentatively TRDD3 (6 bases). The J gene is absent in TCRdb and was assigned here via DNA matching to germline. Trimming stripped 6 bases from V and 0 bases from J, with 29 bases between. CDR1 and CDR2 (germline): TSWWSYY, QGS. The CDR3 loop spans 20 amino acids.

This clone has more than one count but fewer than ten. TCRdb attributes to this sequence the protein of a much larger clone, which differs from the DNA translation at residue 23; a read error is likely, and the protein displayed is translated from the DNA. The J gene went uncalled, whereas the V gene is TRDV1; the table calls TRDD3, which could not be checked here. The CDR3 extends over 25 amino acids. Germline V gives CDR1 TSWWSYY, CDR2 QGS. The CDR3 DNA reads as TGTGCTCTTGGGGAAGTGGGCCTACACCTGGGGGATGAAGTGAGGAGGCCACTGTACACCGATAAACCCATCTTT. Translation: CALGEVGLHLGDEVRRPLYTDKPIF.

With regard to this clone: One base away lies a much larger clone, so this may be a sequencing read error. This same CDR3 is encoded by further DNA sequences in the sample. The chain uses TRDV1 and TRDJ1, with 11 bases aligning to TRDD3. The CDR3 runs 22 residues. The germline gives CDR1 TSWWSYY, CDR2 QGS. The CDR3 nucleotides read TGTGCTCTTGGGGAAGGAGTGTGGTGCTGGGGGATACCGGGATGCACCACCGATAAACTCATCTTC. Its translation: CALGEGVWCWGIPGCTTDKLIF.

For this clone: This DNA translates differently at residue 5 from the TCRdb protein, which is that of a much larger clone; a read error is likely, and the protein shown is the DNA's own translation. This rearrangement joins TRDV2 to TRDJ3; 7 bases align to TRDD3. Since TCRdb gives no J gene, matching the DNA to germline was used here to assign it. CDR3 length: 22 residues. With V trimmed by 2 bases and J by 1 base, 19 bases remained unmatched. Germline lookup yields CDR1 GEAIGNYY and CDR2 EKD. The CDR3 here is CACDNVQSEDTNSSWDTRQMFF. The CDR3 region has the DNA TGTGCCTGTGACAACGTCCAATCCGAGGATACGAACTCATCCTGGGACACCCGACAGATGTTTTTC.

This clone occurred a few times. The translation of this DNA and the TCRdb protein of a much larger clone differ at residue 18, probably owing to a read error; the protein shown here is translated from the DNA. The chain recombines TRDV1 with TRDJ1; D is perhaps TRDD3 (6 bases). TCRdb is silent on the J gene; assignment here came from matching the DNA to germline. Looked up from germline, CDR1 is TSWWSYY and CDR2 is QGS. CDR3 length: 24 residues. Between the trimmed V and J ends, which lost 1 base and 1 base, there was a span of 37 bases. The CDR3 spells CALGERSHVRGGLGQFPCTDKLIF. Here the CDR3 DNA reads TGTGCTCTTGGGGAACGCTCCCACGTCAGGGGTGGGCTGGGGCAATTTCCCTGCACCGATAAACTCATCTTT.

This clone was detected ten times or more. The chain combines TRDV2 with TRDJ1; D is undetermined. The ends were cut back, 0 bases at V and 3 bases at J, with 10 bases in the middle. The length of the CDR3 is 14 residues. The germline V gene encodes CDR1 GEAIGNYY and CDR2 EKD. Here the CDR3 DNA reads TGTGCCTGTGACACCGTACCCATATCCGATAAACTCATCTTT. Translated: CACDTVPISDKLIF.